The subject of this entry is one T cell receptor beta chain. These data originate in a study of T cell changes during pregnancy in multiple sclerosis. Method: immunoSEQ multiplex PCR; TCRdb's copy keeps in-frame clones and lacks some. In the table there are about 67,000 clones, more than 85% of which are singletons. Germline CDR1 reads SQVTM; CDR2 reads ANQGSEA. Trimming cost V 3 bases and J 3 bases; bases outside gene matches: 11. The CDR3 has 16 residues. This receptor was identified in a female donor with multiple sclerosis, enrolled in a pregnancy study. The specimen comprised peripheral blood, sampled in the second trimester of pregnancy. This chain joins TRBV29-1 and TRBJ2-5; 9 bases are a match to TRBD2. The CDR3 spells CSVEYLAGAPEETQYF. Written as DNA, the CDR3 is TGCAGCGTTGAGTACTTAGCGGGGGCCCCAGAAGAGACCCAGTACTTC.